This is a list of T cell receptor beta chains from one sample in a study of blood T cell repertoires in COVID-19. Libraries were prepared by immunoSEQ multiplex PCR; TCRdb keeps only in-frame clonotypes and omits some of them. The sample records hundreds of thousands of clones, over 75% being singletons. Sequencing was carried out using peripheral blood. Receptors originate from a woman aged 25 to 39 with acute or convalescent COVID-19. The CDR3 runs from the conserved cysteine through the conserved F or W. D genes are given only for firm matches. Clone size is not always given. Where it is, it says once, few, many or a class for expanded clones.

size: NA
V: TRBV12-3/TRBV12-4
D: TRBD2
J: TRBJ2-7
CDR3: CASRTSGSYEQYF
DNA: TGTGCCAGCAGGACTAGCGGGAGCTACGAGCAGTACTTC

size: few
V: TRBV10-2
D: NA
J: TRBJ1-2
CDR3: CASSETPANYGYTF
DNA: TGCGCCAGCAGTGAAACACCCGCTAACTATGGCTACACCTTC

size: NA
V: TRBV6-1
D: NA
J: TRBJ1-5
CDR3: CASSEIWASGNQPQHF
DNA: TGTGCCAGCAGTGAAATATGGGCCTCGGGCAATCAGCCCCAGCATTTT

size: once
V: TRBV19
D: TRBD2
J: TRBJ2-1
CDR3: CASILAGGPSSYNEQFF
DNA: TGTGCCAGTATACTAGCGGGAGGCCCTAGCTCCTACAATGAGCAGTTCTTC

size: NA
V: TRBV7-2
D: TRBD1
J: TRBJ2-5
CDR3: CASSFDRGRRGETQYF
DNA: TGTGCCAGCAGCTTCGACAGGGGGCGGAGAGGAGAGACCCAGTACTTC

size: NA
V: TRBV29-1
D: TRBD1
J: TRBJ1-2
CDR3: CSAETGRLGYTF
DNA: TGCAGCGCAGAGACAGGGCGGCTTGGCTACACCTTC

size: few
V: TRBV30
D: NA
J: TRBJ1-1
CDR3: CAWSQVNTEAFF
DNA: TGTGCCTGGAGCCAGGTGAACACTGAAGCTTTCTTT

size: NA
V: TRBV11-3
D: NA
J: TRBJ2-7
CDR3: CASSLDPRGGIEQYF
DNA: TGTGCCAGCAGCTTAGATCCCAGGGGAGGGATCGAGCAGTACTTC

size: NA
V: TRBV6-5
D: TRBD2
J: TRBJ2-1
CDR3: CASRPGLAVGEQFF
DNA: TGTGCCAGCAGACCGGGACTAGCGGTAGGAGAGCAGTTCTTC

size: NA
V: TRBV7-2
D: NA
J: TRBJ2-2
CDR3: CASSLPAGSGELFF
DNA: TGTGCCAGCAGCTTACCCGCGGGGTCCGGGGAGCTGTTTTTT

size: NA
V: TRBV11-2
D: NA
J: TRBJ2-1
CDR3: CASSYNVPGRGSYNEQFF
DNA: TGTGCCAGCAGTTACAACGTCCCCGGGAGAGGGTCCTACAATGAGCAGTTCTTC

size: NA
V: TRBV19
D: TRBD2
J: TRBJ2-2
CDR3: CASSIRPGLAGGPSVPGELFF
DNA: TGTGCCAGTAGTATTCGTCCGGGACTAGCGGGAGGGCCGTCGGTTCCCGGGGAGCTGTTTTTT

size: few
V: TRBV5-1
D: TRBD2
J: TRBJ2-2
CDR3: CASSLDRTSGTKNTGELFF
DNA: TGCGCCAGCAGCTTGGACAGGACTAGCGGGACTAAAAACACCGGGGAGCTGTTTTTT

size: NA
V: TRBV5-4
D: TRBD2
J: TRBJ2-1
CDR3: CASRSGSSYNEQFF
DNA: TGTGCCAGCCGTAGCGGGAGTTCCTACAATGAGCAGTTCTTC

size: NA
V: TRBV4-1
D: NA
J: TRBJ2-3
CDR3: CASSQETVGVAPDTQYF
DNA: TGCGCCAGCAGCCAAGAAACGGTGGGAGTAGCCCCAGATACGCAGTATTTT

size: NA
V: TRBV5-4
D: NA
J: TRBJ2-7
CDR3: CASSLGGGTYEQYF
DNA: TGTGCCAGCAGCTTAGGGGGTGGAACATACGAGCAGTACTTC

size: NA
V: TRBV9
D: NA
J: TRBJ2-3
CDR3: CASSVGGALGTDTQYF
DNA: TGTGCCAGCAGCGTAGGTGGGGCGCTAGGCACAGATACGCAGTATTTT

size: once
V: TRBV5-1
D: NA
J: TRBJ2-3
CDR3: CASSPRGSGTDTQYF
DNA: TGCGCCAGCAGCCCTAGGGGGAGTGGCACAGATACGCAGTATTTT

size: few
V: TRBV27
D: NA
J: TRBJ1-3
CDR3: CASSTGFSGNTIYF
DNA: TGTGCCAGCTCGACAGGCTTCTCTGGAAACACCATATATTTT

size: NA
V: TRBV4-1
D: NA
J: TRBJ2-7
CDR3: CASSPRAGSYEQYF
DNA: TGCGCCAGCAGCCCTCGGGCGGGCTCCTACGAGCAGTACTTC

size: NA
V: TRBV15
D: TRBD2
J: TRBJ2-7
CDR3: CATSRSRTSGPSSYEQYF
DNA: TGTGCCACCAGCAGATCTCGGACTAGCGGGCCTAGCTCCTACGAGCAGTACTTC

size: NA
V: TRBV19
D: TRBD1
J: TRBJ2-7
CDR3: CASRPRQGSSYEQYF
DNA: TGTGCCAGTAGGCCGCGACAGGGGAGCTCCTACGAGCAGTACTTC

size: NA
V: TRBV4-1
D: NA
J: TRBJ2-7
CDR3: CASSQQVTTYEQYF
DNA: TGCGCCAGCAGCCAGCAGGTTACCACCTACGAGCAGTACTTC

size: NA
V: TRBV30
D: TRBD1
J: TRBJ1-5
CDR3: CAWSADRRANQPQHF
DNA: TGTGCCTGGAGCGCGGACAGGAGGGCGAATCAGCCCCAGCATTTT

size: NA
V: TRBV5-6
D: NA
J: TRBJ2-2
CDR3: CASSLAGGQRSSTGELFF
DNA: TGTGCCAGCAGCTTGGCCGGGGGTCAACGATCCTCAACCGGGGAGCTGTTTTTT

size: NA
V: TRBV20-1
D: NA
J: TRBJ2-3
CDR3: CSARRSDTQYF
DNA: TGCAGTGCTAGGAGGTCAGATACGCAGTATTTT

size: NA
V: TRBV7-2
D: TRBD2
J: TRBJ2-3
CDR3: CASSPLAGGPPDTQYF
DNA: TGTGCCAGCAGCCCTCTCGCGGGAGGGCCGCCAGATACGCAGTATTTT

size: NA
V: TRBV19
D: NA
J: TRBJ2-5
CDR3: CASSIEAIKKTQYF
DNA: TGTGCCAGTAGTATAGAGGCAATTAAGAAGACCCAGTACTTC

size: once
V: TRBV29-1
D: TRBD2
J: TRBJ2-7
CDR3: CSVQPNGRTSGEQYF
DNA: TGCAGCGTTCAACCTAACGGGCGGACTAGCGGGGAGCAGTACTTC

size: once
V: TRBV29-1
D: NA
J: TRBJ1-5
CDR3: CSVGTGNQPQHF
DNA: TGCAGCGTCGGAACGGGGAATCAGCCCCAGCATTTT

size: NA
V: TRBV27
D: TRBD1
J: TRBJ1-1
CDR3: CASRDQGAGTEAFF
DNA: TGTGCCAGCAGGGACCAGGGGGCTGGCACTGAAGCTTTCTTT

size: NA
V: TRBV7-8
D: NA
J: TRBJ1-2
CDR3: CASSLGFGGIANYGYTF
DNA: TGTGCCAGCAGCTTAGGGTTTGGCGGAATAGCTAACTATGGCTACACCTTC

size: once
V: TRBV3-1/TRBV3-2
D: NA
J: TRBJ2-1
CDR3: CASSQENRNKFF
DNA: TGTGCCAGCAGCCAAGAGAACAGAAATAAGTTCTTC

size: NA
V: TRBV10-3
D: NA
J: TRBJ1-2
CDR3: CAISPFNTYNYGYTF
DNA: TGTGCCATCAGTCCATTTAACACGTACAACTATGGCTACACCTTC

size: NA
V: TRBV2
D: TRBD1
J: TRBJ1-1
CDR3: CASWKDRVNTEAFF
DNA: TGTGCCAGCTGGAAGGACAGGGTTAACACTGAAGCTTTCTTT

size: NA
V: TRBV4-1
D: NA
J: TRBJ2-5
CDR3: CASSQRGGMETQYF
DNA: TGCGCCAGCAGCCAAAGGGGGGGAATGGAGACCCAGTACTTC

size: NA
V: TRBV6-2/TRBV6-3
D: TRBD2
J: TRBJ2-7
CDR3: CASSSGTSVDEQYF
DNA: TGTGCCAGCAGTTCCGGGACTAGCGTCGACGAGCAGTACTTC

size: once
V: TRBV27
D: TRBD2
J: TRBJ2-7
CDR3: CASSRGGAYEQYF
DNA: TGTGCCAGCAGCCGGGGGGGTGCCTACGAGCAGTACTTC

size: NA
V: TRBV19
D: NA
J: TRBJ1-6
CDR3: CASSIFPSAGPSSYNSPLHF
DNA: TGTGCCAGTAGTATTTTCCCCTCTGCAGGGCCGAGCTCCTATAATTCACCCCTCCACTTT

size: NA
V: TRBV6-2/TRBV6-3
D: TRBD1
J: TRBJ1-2
CDR3: CASSQGTGEGGGYTF
DNA: TGTGCCAGCAGCCAGGGGACAGGGGAAGGAGGAGGCTACACCTTC

size: once
V: TRBV2
D: NA
J: TRBJ1-2
CDR3: CASTKEGMAGYGYTF
DNA: TGTGCCAGCACTAAAGAGGGAATGGCAGGCTATGGCTACACCTTC

size: NA
V: TRBV13
D: NA
J: TRBJ1-4
CDR3: CASREAGKGANEKLFF
DNA: TGTGCCAGCAGGGAAGCGGGGAAGGGTGCTAATGAAAAACTGTTTTTT

size: few
V: TRBV7-3
D: TRBD2
J: TRBJ2-2
CDR3: CASSVTSGPTGELFF
DNA: TGTGCCAGCAGCGTGACTAGCGGGCCCACCGGGGAGCTGTTTTTT

size: NA
V: TRBV9
D: TRBD2
J: TRBJ2-7
CDR3: CASSDRDYSYEQYF
DNA: TGTGCCAGCAGCGACCGGGACTACTCCTACGAGCAGTACTTC

size: NA
V: TRBV28
D: NA
J: TRBJ1-2
CDR3: CASKTEGYGYTF
DNA: TGTGCCAGCAAGACCGAGGGCTATGGCTACACCTTC

size: NA
V: TRBV14
D: NA
J: TRBJ2-3
CDR3: CASSLDAGTDTQYF
DNA: TGTGCCAGCAGCCTCGATGCGGGCACAGATACGCAGTATTTT

size: NA
V: TRBV6-5
D: NA
J: TRBJ1-4
CDR3: CASSYSGTGAGGLFF
DNA: TGTGCCAGCAGTTACTCGGGGACTGGAGCGGGAGGACTGTTTTTT

size: NA
V: TRBV11-3
D: TRBD1
J: TRBJ2-7
CDR3: CASRSAGTGQYEQYF
DNA: TGTGCCAGCAGATCCGCCGGGACAGGGCAGTACGAGCAGTACTTC

size: NA
V: TRBV13
D: TRBD2
J: TRBJ2-3
CDR3: CASSSTSASTDTQYF
DNA: TGTGCCAGCAGCTCAACTAGCGCGAGCACAGATACGCAGTATTTT

size: NA
V: TRBV11-2
D: NA
J: TRBJ2-7
CDR3: CASSPGVYEQYF
DNA: TGTGCCAGCAGCCCAGGGGTATACGAGCAGTACTTC

size: NA
V: TRBV6-5
D: TRBD1
J: TRBJ1-1
CDR3: CASSYSPTGKNTEAFF
DNA: TGTGCCAGCAGTTACTCCCCGACAGGGAAGAACACTGAAGCTTTCTTT

size: NA
V: TRBV10-3
D: NA
J: TRBJ2-7
CDR3: CAISESRGFTYEQYF
DNA: TGTGCCATCAGTGAATCCCGGGGGTTTACCTACGAGCAGTACTTC

size: NA
V: TRBV6-2/TRBV6-3
D: TRBD1
J: TRBJ1-2
CDR3: CASSFRSGGSGYTF
DNA: TGTGCCAGCAGCTTTAGATCAGGGGGCTCTGGCTACACCTTC

size: NA
V: TRBV15
D: NA
J: TRBJ1-1
CDR3: CATSRSTSEAFF
DNA: TGTGCCACCAGCAGAAGCACCTCTGAAGCTTTCTTT

size: NA
V: TRBV27
D: TRBD2
J: TRBJ2-7
CDR3: CASSSGTSGSFYEQYF
DNA: TGTGCCAGCAGCTCCGGGACTAGCGGGAGTTTCTACGAGCAGTACTTC

size: NA
V: TRBV4-3
D: NA
J: TRBJ2-3
CDR3: CASSQDIPSAVSTDTQYF
DNA: TGCGCCAGCAGCCAAGACATACCTTCGGCGGTGAGCACAGATACGCAGTATTTT

size: NA
V: TRBV6-6
D: NA
J: TRBJ1-5
CDR3: CASSPINQPQHF
DNA: TGTGCCAGCAGCCCAATTAATCAGCCCCAGCATTTT